This TCR beta chain stems from a study of OX40 agonist ivuxolimab in advanced cancers. The wider study: Of mixed ages from roughly 23 to 80 and averaging roughly 60 years, the group was about 80% male. In three patients, partial responses were observed, one with hepatocellular carcinoma and two with cutaneous melanoma.

This table comes from immunoSEQ multiplex PCR, and its TCRdb copy is limited to in-frame clones, with some not included. The table has over 30,000 clones, roughly 78% seen once; the top ten hold about 1.8%. CDR3 length equals 18 residues. V was clipped by 4 bases and J by 5 bases; unmatched bases: 19. Germline CDR1 SGDLS, CDR2 YYNGEE. About this clone itself: What it binds is not known.

General study results and limits: The study observed clonal expansion of CD4+ and CD8+ blood T cells by week 6 at 0.1 to 3.0 mg/kg.

The clonotype comes from an adult with an advanced solid tumor such as melanoma, head and neck, liver or kidney cancer. The chain combines TRBV9 with TRBJ2-5; 8 bases are a match to TRBD2. This specimen consisted of CD4+ or CD8+ T cells sorted from blood, obtained in a trial of the OX40 agonist ivuxolimab. DNA of the CDR3: TGTGCCAGCAGCCCTCCCCCGTCGCGGCGGGGGGCGGGTGAGACCCAGTACTTC. It translates to CASSPPPSRRGAGETQYF.